These 24 T cell receptor beta chains originate from one sample sequenced in a study of beta chain features in type 1 diabetes. Reverse transcription of all isolated RNA meant that expressed TCRB transcripts were sequenced. TCRdb keeps only in-frame clones here, not all; method: immunoSEQ multiplex PCR. Of just over 600,000 clones listed, around 15% are singletons. Sequencing used naive CD4+ T cells from blood. The source of these receptors is a man between 18 and 35 years old in good health.

The V gene is TRBV28, the J gene TRBJ2-7; TRBD2 matches at 8 bases. CDR3 length equals 13 residues. CDR1 is MDHEN and CDR2 is SYDVKM in the germline V gene. After removal of 5 bases from V and 7 bases from J, the junction contained 7 bases not matched to a gene. CDR3 sequence: CASSRLGLGEQYF. The CDR3 coding sequence is TGTGCCAGCAGTCGACTGGGACTAGGGGAGCAGTACTTC.

Turning to this clone: The same CDR3 also results from other DNA sequences found in this sample. This chain connects TRBV9 to TRBJ2-7; D may be TRBD1 or TRBD2 (5 bases each). V was cut by 4 bases and J by 4 bases, with 12 bases left in between. The CDR3 contains 13 residues. CDR1 is SGDLS and CDR2 is YYNGEE in the germline V gene. For the CDR3, the DNA is TGTGCCAGCAGCTCAGGGACGGCGTACGAGCAGTACTTC. Its translation: CASSSGTAYEQYF.

The chain uses TRBV5-1 and TRBJ2-6, with TRBD1 matching 7 bases. Germline V CDR1 and CDR2: SGHRS, YFSETQ. Losses at the gene ends were 9 bases for V and 0 bases for J; bases not matched to a gene: 0. The CDR3 runs 13 residues. CDR3 sequence (DNA): TGCGCCACAGGGGGCTCTGGGGCCAACGTCCTGACTTTC. Amino acid sequence: CATGGSGANVLTF.

The sample holds a few counts of this clone. The chain employs TRBV7-2 and TRBJ2-7, with 7 positions matching TRBD1. Unmatched junction bases numbered 6, after V lost 4 bases and J lost 0 bases. The length of the CDR3 is 15 residues. Per germline, CDR1 SGHTA and CDR2 FQGNSA. The CDR3 bases are TGTGCCAGCAGCTCCGGGACAGAAATCTCCTACGAGCAGTACTTC. Translated: CASSSGTEISYEQYF.

In its sample, this clone was seen a few times. The chain uses TRBV7-2 and TRBJ2-2; 7 nucleotides line up with TRBD1. The junction had 6 bases not matched to a gene; V was cut back by 8 bases and J by 6 bases. The CDR3 totals 13 residues. Per the germline V gene, CDR1 is SGHTA and CDR2 is FQGNSA. The CDR3 coding sequence is TGTGCCAGCTCCCCCGACAGGGCCGGGGAGCTGTTTTTT. Its protein is CASSPDRAGELFF. Full variable domain (outside the CDR3, taken from reference TRBV7-2 and TRBJ2-2): GAGVSQSPSNKVTEKGKDVELRCDPISGHTALYWYRQSLGQGLEFLIYFQGNSAPDKSGLPSDRFSAERTGGSVSTLTIQRTQQEDSAVYLCASSPDRAGELFFGEGSRLTVL.

In its sample, this clone was seen a few times. The V call is TRBV5-1, the J call TRBJ2-1, with D perhaps TRBD1 (6 bases). The CDR3 has 13 amino acids. CDR1 is SGHRS, CDR2 YFSETQ, per germline. Trimming removed 5 bases at V and 6 bases at J, with 12 bases between. The CDR3 spells CASRTSQGNEQFF. The CDR3 region has the DNA TGCGCCAGCAGAACATCACAGGGCAATGAGCAGTTCTTC.

The chain employs TRBV5-4 and TRBJ2-3; D gene unclear. The germline CDR1 and CDR2 sequences are SGHNT and YYREEE (reference sequence). Trimming took off 1 base at V and 7 bases at J, with 13 bases between the two ends. The CDR3 is made up of 14 amino acids. The CDR3: CASSLYFSTNTQYF. As DNA, the CDR3 is TGTGCCAGCAGCTTGTACTTCTCCACGAATACGCAGTATTTT. The full variable domain, in which reference TRBV5-4 and TRBJ2-3 provide the parts outside the CDR3, is ETGVTQSPTHLIKTRGQQVTLRCSSQSGHNTVSWYQQALGQGPQFIFQYYREEENGRGNFPPRFSGLQFPNYSSELNVNALELDDSALYLCASSLYFSTNTQYFGPGTRLTVL.

J is TRBJ2-4 and V is TRBV25-1, with a possible D match to TRBD2 (5 bases). This CDR3 is built from 14 residues. CDR1 is MGHDK, CDR2 SYGVNS, per germline. Trimming shortened V by 5 bases and J by 6 bases, and 14 bases separated the two germline ends. CDR3 sequence reads: CASSPPGLRNIQYF. CDR3 DNA: TGTGCCAGCAGTCCCCCTGGACTGCGAAACATTCAGTACTTC.

This CDR3 reads CASSQSVNNEQFF. Here the CDR3 DNA reads TGTGCCAGCAGCCAATCAGTAAACAATGAGCAGTTCTTC. The rearrangement uses TRBV7-3 and TRBJ2-1; D gene unclear. CDR1 is SGHTA and CDR2 is FQGTGA in the germline V gene. The ends were cut back, 5 bases at V and 5 bases at J, with 10 bases in the middle. CDR3 length: 13 amino acids.

J is TRBJ2-3 and V is TRBV6-6; TRBD1 aligns across 9 bases. J was trimmed by 2 bases and V by 2 bases; bases with no gene match: 5. The germline V gene has CDR1 MNHNY and CDR2 SVGAGI (reference sequence). The CDR3 spans 16 residues. The CDR3 sequence: CASSYSRDRVTDTQYF. The CDR3 coding sequence is TGTGCCAGCAGTTACAGCCGGGACAGGGTCACAGATACGCAGTATTTT.

The gene calls are TRBV28 and TRBJ2-4; D might be TRBD1 or TRBD2, each matching 6 bases. Trimming removed 7 bases from V and 6 bases from J, with 19 bases in between. Germline V gene lookup returns CDR1 MDHEN and CDR2 SYDVKM. The CDR3 has 15 residues. The CDR3 DNA sequence: TGTGCCAGCACTGAGGGGGGCGCAGGGATAAACATTCAGTACTTC. The encoded protein is CASTEGGAGINIQYF.

This clone was seen a handful of times. This rearrangement joins TRBV5-1 to TRBJ2-1, with 8 bases lining up with TRBD1. The CDR3 extends over 16 amino acids. V was pared by 3 bases and J by 5 bases, with 10 bases of the junction left unmatched. The germline V gene has CDR1 SGHRS and CDR2 YFSETQ. CDR3 bases: TGCGCCAGCAGCTCCAAGACAGGGGTGAAGGACAATGAGCAGTTCTTC. It codes for CASSSKTGVKDNEQFF. The full variable domain, its missing parts supplied by reference TRBV5-1 and TRBJ2-1, is KAGVTQTPRYLIKTRGQQVTLSCSPISGHRSVSWYQQTPGQGLQFLFEYFSETQRNKGNFPGRFSGRQFSNSRSEMNVSTLELGDSALYLCASSSKTGVKDNEQFFGPGTRLTVL.

The chain employs TRBV7-2 and TRBJ2-5, with TRBD2 as a possible D gene (6 bases). Germline assignment: CDR1 SGHTA and CDR2 FQGNSA. This CDR3 has 14 amino acids. Trimming cost V 5 bases and J 7 bases, with 17 bases left between them. The CDR3 DNA reads as TGTGCCAGCAGCAGAGATGGGACTCCGGGGACCCAGTACTTC. Translation: CASSRDGTPGTQYF.

This clone was seen a few times. The rearrangement links TRBV2 to TRBJ1-5, with D perhaps matching TRBD1 (5 bases). The germline gives CDR1 SNHLY, CDR2 FYNNEI. V lost 1 base and J 0 bases, leaving 10 bases between the germline ends. The CDR3 contains 16 residues. This CDR3 reads CASSEVWGYSNQPQHF. CDR3 DNA: TGTGCCAGCAGTGAAGTATGGGGGTATAGCAATCAGCCCCAGCATTTT.

This clone was seen only a few times. The rearrangement uses TRBV19 and TRBJ1-5; D gene uncertain. CDR1 and CDR2 from the germline V gene are LNHDA and SQIVND (reference sequence). V shed 6 bases and J shed 0 bases, with 9 bases lying between them. This CDR3 has 14 amino acids. CDR3 loop: CASRPINSNQPQHF. The CDR3 DNA is TGTGCCAGTAGGCCCATCAATAGCAATCAGCCCCAGCATTTT.

The chain carries TRBV2 and TRBJ2-3; D unresolved. V lost 6 bases and J 1 base, leaving 17 bases between the germline ends. This CDR3 comprises 16 residues. Germline V gene lookup returns CDR1 SNHLY and CDR2 FYNNEI. CDR3 residues: CASRLLAGPGTDTQYF. The CDR3 DNA follows: TGTGCCAGCAGACTTTTAGCTGGACCGGGCACAGATACGCAGTATTTT.

The gene calls are TRBV20-1 and TRBJ2-7; 9 nucleotides agree with TRBD2. Germline loops: CDR1 DFQATT, CDR2 SNEGSKA (reference sequence). With 8 bases clipped from V and 10 bases from J, the junction kept 9 bases outside the gene matches. CDR3 length: 11 residues. The CDR3 nucleotides are TGCAGTTCGAGACGTAGCGGGGGCCAGTACTTC. Translation gives CSSRRSGGQYF.

The CDR3 spells CASSQGVGGAFNQPQHF. In DNA form, the CDR3 reads TGTGCCAGCAGCCAAGGGGTAGGCGGGGCCTTCAATCAGCCCCAGCATTTT. V is TRBV4-2 and J is TRBJ1-5; a weak D match, TRBD1 (5 bases). The CDR3 is 17 residues long. V dropped 1 base and J dropped 3 bases, with 16 bases sitting between them. CDR1 and CDR2 from the germline V gene are LGHNA and YNFKEQ.

This clone was recorded a few times. The gene calls are TRBV6-5 and TRBJ1-4; D is unresolved. Germline CDR1 is MNHEY and CDR2 is SVGAGI. The CDR3 has 15 residues. V lost 6 bases and J lost 8, with 19 bases in between. The CDR3 sequence is CASRLRPDGVEKLFF. The CDR3, as DNA: TGTGCCAGCAGACTCCGCCCGGACGGAGTCGAAAAACTGTTTTTT.

This clone has just a few counts. The chain uses TRBV9 and TRBJ1-3; D is uncertain. The V gene lost 7 bases and the J gene lost 4 bases, with 12 bases spanning the gap. This CDR3 comprises 13 residues. Germline V gene lookup returns CDR1 SGDLS and CDR2 YYNGEE. CDR3 loop: CASSYRTGNTIYF. The CDR3 coding sequence is TGTGCCAGCTCCTACAGAACGGGAAACACCATATATTTT.

In the case of this clone: This CDR3 is also generated by other DNA sequences in the sample. This chain joins TRBV7-2 and TRBJ1-2; no reliable D call. This CDR3 spans 14 amino acids. In germline, CDR1 is SGHTA, CDR2 FQGNSA. The V end lost 1 base, the J end lost 0 bases, and 6 bases lay between the germline ends. The CDR3 spells CASSLGGSNYGYTF. CDR3 sequence (DNA): TGTGCCAGCAGCTTAGGAGGTTCTAACTATGGCTACACCTTC.

This clone was counted between two and nine times. J is TRBJ1-1 and V is TRBV5-4; 8 nucleotides line up with TRBD1. Germline-derived CDR1 and CDR2 are SGHNT and YYREEE (reference sequence). V lost 3 bases and J lost 5; bases outside the gene matches: 12. The CDR3 is 16 amino acids. CDR3 nucleotide sequence: TGTGCCAGCAGCTCAATCTCGACAGGGGTCAGGACTGAAGCTTTCTTT. Protein sequence: CASSSISTGVRTEAFF.

This clone was counted a few times. CDR3 bases: TGTGCCAGCAGCGACGGGGTTATGGGGCCCTACGAGCAGTACTTC. Residues: CASSDGVMGPYEQYF. V gene TRBV7-6 combines with J gene TRBJ2-7; D could derive from TRBD1 or TRBD2 (5 bases each). The CDR3 consists of 15 residues. The V end lost 5 bases, the J end lost 2 bases, and 16 bases lay between the germline ends. CDR1 and CDR2 (germline): SGHVS, FNYEAQ.

The chain couples TRBV12-5 to TRBJ2-3; the D is unclear. The ends were cut back, 2 bases at V and 5 bases at J, with 8 bases in the middle. This CDR3 region has 13 residues. Germline loops: CDR1 LGHNT, CDR2 FRNRAP. The CDR3 region is CASGLPSKDTQYF. DNA for the CDR3: TGTGCTAGTGGTTTGCCTTCCAAAGATACGCAGTATTTT.